The clone carrying this T cell receptor beta chain came up once. The antigen is not known. These data are taken from a study of Ad26.COV2.S vaccination and SARS-CoV-2 variants. Findings of the study overall: There was a possibility that the TCR breadth and depth analyses underestimated total T cell responses. Whether participants received vaccine or placebo, their non-spike TCR breadth was similar.

The assay was immunoSEQ multiplex PCR, and TCRdb's table has in-frame clones only and misses some. In the table there are under 400,000 clones, around 86% of which are singletons. The length of the CDR3 is 15 residues. Germline CDR1 is SGHTS and CDR2 is YDEGEE. V trimming: 4 bases; J trimming: 4 bases; junction bases outside the gene matches: 10. This sample's treatment: around 19 received Ad26.COV2.S at low or high dose, single or two shots; about five received placebo; per-sample allocation not given. The study sampled participants on day 63 after the first vaccine or placebo injection. Ad26 vector vaccine expressed Wuhan-strain SARS-CoV-2 spike.

Source: peripheral blood, taken in a trial of Ad26.COV2.S vaccine versus placebo. The chain is built from TRBV5-8 and TRBJ2-5, with 7 bases identical to TRBD1. This clonotype was obtained from a person between 18 and 60 years old who received the Ad26.COV2.S COVID-19 vaccine or a placebo. CDR3 DNA sequence: TGTGCCAGCAGCCCCGAGGTGCACAGGGGAGAGACCCAGTACTTC. This translates into CASSPEVHRGETQYF. Full variable domain (outside the CDR3, taken from reference TRBV5-8 and TRBJ2-5): EAGVTQSPTHLIKTRGQQATLRCSPISGHTSVYWYQQALGLGLQFLLWYDEGEERNRGNFPPRFSGRQFPNYSSELNVNALELEDSALYLCASSPEVHRGETQYFGPGTRLLVL.